This entry lists 28 T cell receptor beta chains sequenced from one sample in a study of blood T cell repertoires in COVID-19 (dated by TCRdb to about 2020). Libraries were constructed by the immunoSEQ multiplex PCR assay. Drawn from immuneACCESS, this table holds only the in-frame rearrangements with V and J called that TCRdb kept. Clones are partly lost; checked studies trace under half to an unresolved V gene and leave the rest unexplained. This sample is represented by 50,000 to 55,000 clones; 85% to 90% of them were singletons. 11% to 15% of the sample rests with the top ten. The specimen sequenced was peripheral blood. The source is a man between 65 and 85 years old with acute or convalescent COVID-19.

This chain uses TRBV7-3 with TRBJ2-5, with 7 bases matching TRBD2. This CDR3 has 15 residues. CDR1 SGHTA and CDR2 FQGTGA come from the germline V gene. The V and J ends lost 5 bases and 4 bases, in that order; junction bases with no gene match: 10. For the CDR3, the DNA is TGTGCCAGCAGCGAAGCGGGGAGGCGGGCAGAGACCCAGTACTTC. Its protein is CASSEAGRRAETQYF.

The CDR3 spells CASSLGWLNYGYTF. DNA of the CDR3: TGTGCCAGCAGCTTAGGTTGGCTTAACTATGGCTACACCTTC. This sequence joins TRBV7-2 and TRBJ1-2; D gene ambiguous. CDR1 is SGHTA, CDR2 FQGNSA, per germline. CDR3 length equals 14 residues. Trimming pared 1 base from V and 1 base from J, leaving 7 bases between. The full variable domain, completed using reference TRBV7-2 and TRBJ1-2, is GAGVSQSPSNKVTEKGKDVELRCDPISGHTALYWYRQSLGQGLEFLIYFQGNSAPDKSGLPSDRFSAERTGGSVSTLTIQRTQQEDSAVYLCASSLGWLNYGYTFGSGTRLTVV.

The CDR3 DNA reads as TGTGCCAGCAGCTTAGCCGGGGACAGGGGTTGGGAAAAACTGTTTTTT. Amino acid sequence: CASSLAGDRGWEKLFF. The chain couples TRBV11-3 to TRBJ1-4, with 10 bases matching TRBD1. Trimming at V came to 1 base and at J to 8 bases, leaving 7 bases not matched to a gene. CDR3 length: 16 amino acids. Germline V CDR1 and CDR2: SGHNT, YENEEA. The whole variable domain, remainder taken from reference TRBV11-3 and TRBJ1-4, is EAGVVQSPRYKIIEKKQPVAFWCNPISGHNTLYWYLQNLGQGPELLIRYENEEAVDDSQLPKDRFSAERLKGVDSTLKIQPAELGDSAVYLCASSLAGDRGWEKLFFGSGTQLSVL.

This chain joins TRBV28 and TRBJ1-5, with D perhaps matching TRBD1 (6 bases). Trimming removed 8 bases at V and 6 bases at J, with 17 bases between. The length of the CDR3 is 14 residues. Germline V lookup: CDR1 MDHEN, CDR2 SYDVKM. CDR3 DNA sequence: TGTGCCAGCGATGGGTGGGGGGGCTCTCAGCCCCAGCATTTT. Its protein product is CASDGWGGSQPQHF.

The chain joins TRBV5-4 to TRBJ2-7; unclear D gene. There are 12 residues in the CDR3. CDR1 and CDR2 (germline): SGHNT, YYREEE (reference sequence). With 3 bases removed from V and 0 bases from J, the gap between germline ends came to 4 bases. Here the CDR3 reads CASSSRSYEQYF. The CDR3 DNA sequence: TGTGCCAGCAGCTCGCGCTCCTACGAGCAGTACTTC.

This chain joins TRBV20-1 and TRBJ2-5; D is ambiguous. V was trimmed by 2 bases and J by 5 bases, leaving 6 bases between them. The CDR3 extends over 11 amino acids. The V gene's germline CDR1 is DFQATT and CDR2 SNEGSKA (reference sequence). This CDR3 is CSARLQETQYF. As DNA, the CDR3 is TGCAGTGCTAGACTTCAGGAGACCCAGTACTTC.

The CDR3 here is CASSRDRAYGYTF. The DNA for the CDR3 is TGTGCCAGCAGTCGGGACAGGGCCTATGGCTACACCTTC. V and J are TRBV27 and TRBJ1-2, with 9 bases that match TRBD1. The CDR3 extends over 13 amino acids. Germline V gene lookup returns CDR1 MNHEY and CDR2 SMNVEV (reference sequence). The V segment lost 5 bases and the J segment 4 bases; nucleotides outside the gene matches: 2.

This clone has more than one count but fewer than ten. The chain is built from TRBV19 and TRBJ1-2, with TRBD1 matching 7 bases. This CDR3 spans 14 amino acids. Germline V gene lookup returns CDR1 LNHDA and CDR2 SQIVND (reference sequence). J lost 14 bases, V lost 9 bases, and 21 bases had no gene match. The CDR3 nucleotides read TGTGCCAGCGGAGACCAACAGGGGAGCCCGCGACGAACCTTC. The encoded protein is CASGDQQGSPRRTF.

The rearrangement joins TRBV14 to TRBJ1-4; no clear D. The CDR3 extends over 16 amino acids. Trimming pared 5 bases from V and 3 bases from J, leaving 16 bases between. The germline V gene has CDR1 SGHDN and CDR2 FVKESK. CDR3 coding DNA: TGTGCCAGCAGCGAGCCATCGGGGAACGCTAATGAAAAACTGTTTTTT. Protein: CASSEPSGNANEKLFF.

The chain employs TRBV19 and TRBJ2-4, with unresolved D. The length of the CDR3 is 15 residues. CDR1 is LNHDA and CDR2 is SQIVND in the germline V gene (reference sequence). Trimming cost V 3 bases and J 0 bases, with 9 bases left between them. This CDR3 is CASSIQNIAKNIQYF. The CDR3 nucleotides read TGTGCCAGTAGTATCCAGAATATAGCCAAAAACATTCAGTACTTC.

The V gene is TRBV18, the J gene TRBJ1-2; D may be TRBD1 (6 bases). Looked up from germline, CDR1 is KGHSH and CDR2 is LQKENI. Trimming shortened V by 0 bases and J by 7 bases, and 12 bases separated the two germline ends. The length of the CDR3 is 14 residues. CDR3 DNA sequence: TGTGCCAGCTCACCACCGGGGGGGCTAAGTGGCTACACCTTC. This translates into CASSPPGGLSGYTF.

This chain joins TRBV5-1 and TRBJ2-1, with 8 bases that match TRBD2. The V and J ends lost 0 bases and 7 bases, in that order; junction bases with no gene match: 9. The length of the CDR3 is 16 residues. Looked up from germline, CDR1 is SGHRS and CDR2 is YFSETQ. CDR3 bases: TGCGCCAGCAGCTTGGGTTCTGCGGGAGGAAGTAATGAGCAGTTCTTC. Translated: CASSLGSAGGSNEQFF.

J is TRBJ2-5 and V is TRBV24-1; D is uncertain. V lost 0 bases to trimming and J lost 5 bases, with 9 bases between them. Germline values: CDR1 KGHDR, CDR2 SFDVKD. The CDR3 loop spans 14 amino acids. The CDR3: CATSDLWSAETQYF. DNA of the CDR3: TGTGCCACCAGTGATTTGTGGTCCGCGGAGACCCAGTACTTC.

The chain is built from TRBV6-2 or TRBV6-3 and TRBJ2-7; a possible D gene is TRBD2 (5 bases). V was shortened by 0 bases and J by 0 bases, with 12 bases between the two germline ends. Germline V gives CDR1 MNHEY, CDR2 SVGEGT. This CDR3 spans 16 amino acids. CDR3 region: CASSYSRGSSSYEQYF. DNA of the CDR3: TGTGCCAGCAGTTACTCGAGAGGGTCGAGCTCCTACGAGCAGTACTTC.

The rearrangement links TRBV9 to TRBJ1-6; no clear D. The V end was cut by 4 bases, the J end by 0 bases, with 14 bases between. CDR3 length: 17 amino acids. Per the germline V gene, CDR1 is SGDLS and CDR2 is YYNGEE. The CDR3 loop is CASSTHQQRSYNSPLHF. The CDR3 bases are TGTGCCAGCAGCACACACCAGCAGCGCTCCTATAATTCACCCCTCCACTTT. The variable domain in full, with the rest retrieved from reference TRBV9 and TRBJ1-6, is DSGVTQTPKHLITATGQRVTLRCSPRSGDLSVYWYQQSLDQGLQFLIQYYNGEERAKGNILERFSAQQFPDLHSELNLSSLELGDSALYFCASSTHQQRSYNSPLHFGNGTRLTVT.

V is TRBV6-1 and J is TRBJ2-5; D gene uncertain. CDR1 and CDR2 (germline): MNHNS, SASEGT. Trimming shortened V by 3 bases and J by 7 bases, and 15 bases separated the two germline ends. The CDR3 totals 14 residues. CDR3 in DNA: TGTGCCAGCAGTGACCAGTGGCAGCGAGGGACCCAGTACTTC. This codes for CASSDQWQRGTQYF.

This clone was found a few times. The CDR3 nucleotides read TGTGCCACGTCAAGGGGATCCAATCAGCCCCAGCATTTT. Protein product: CATSRGSNQPQHF. The chain recombines TRBV18 with TRBJ1-5; the D gene is possibly TRBD1 (5 bases). Germline V lookup: CDR1 KGHSH, CDR2 LQKENI. Trimming took 10 bases from V and 3 from J, leaving 13 bases between them. The CDR3 contains 13 residues.

The rearrangement joins TRBV15 to TRBJ2-3; TRBD2 might be the D (6 bases). This CDR3 comprises 14 residues. The germline CDR1 and CDR2 sequences are LNHNV and YYDKDF (reference sequence). Trimming left V 2 bases short and J 11 bases short, with 17 bases between. CDR3 amino acids: CATSRRDSRWEQYF. In DNA form, the CDR3 reads TGTGCCACCAGCAGAAGGGACTCCCGTTGGGAGCAGTATTTT. The entire variable domain, with the rest obtained from reference TRBV15 and TRBJ2-3, is as follows: DAMVIQNPRYQVTQFGKPVTLSCSQTLNHNVMYWYQQKSSQAPKLLFHYYDKDFNNEADTPDNFQSRRPNTSFCFLDIRSPGLGDTAMYLCATSRRDSRWEQYFGPGTRLTVL.

The J gene is TRBJ2-7, the V gene TRBV21-1; the table calls TRBD2, which could not be checked here. TRBV21-1 is shown as a pseudogene. The CDR3 runs to 13 residues. CDR3 DNA sequence: TGTGCCAGCAGCATCTCTCCCTTCTACGAGCAGTACGTC. Protein sequence: CASSISPFYEQYV.

V is TRBV29-1 and J is TRBJ1-6, with D maybe TRBD1 (6 bases). The CDR3 is made up of 13 amino acids. Trimming stripped 4 bases from V and 8 bases from J, with 12 bases between. CDR1 and CDR2 (germline): SQVTM, ANQGSEA. Written as DNA, the CDR3 is TGCAGCGTTGGGCAGGGGTCGGATTCACCCCTCCACTTT. The encoded protein is CSVGQGSDSPLHF. The full variable domain, with the rest looked up from reference TRBV29-1 and TRBJ1-6, is SAVISQKPSRDICQRGTSLTIQCQVDSQVTMMFWYRQQPGQSLTLIATANQGSEATYESGFVIDKFPISRPNLTFSTLTVSNMSPEDSSIYLCSVGQGSDSPLHFGNGTRLTVT.

The rearrangement links TRBV30 to TRBJ2-7; 8 nucleotides line up with TRBD2. The CDR3 covers 14 residues. The junction had 4 bases not matched to a gene; V was cut back by 2 bases and J by 1 base. Germline V gene lookup returns CDR1 GTSNPN and CDR2 SVGIG (reference sequence). The DNA for the CDR3 is TGTGCCTGGAGTACCGGACTAGCTTCCTACGAGCAGTACTTC. It specifies CAWSTGLASYEQYF. Drawing the rest from reference TRBV30 and TRBJ2-7, the complete variable domain is SQTIHQWPATLVQPVGSPLSLECTVEGTSNPNLYWYRQAAGRGLQLLFYSVGIGQISSEVPQNLSASRPQDRQFILSSKKLLLSDSGFYLCAWSTGLASYEQYFGPGTRLTVT.

The V gene is TRBV9, the J gene TRBJ2-1, with D hard to call. CDR1 and CDR2 from the germline V gene are SGDLS and YYNGEE. Trimming removed 0 bases at V and 4 bases at J, with 8 bases between. This CDR3 spans 14 amino acids. CDR3 DNA: TGTGCCAGCAGCGTAGACAACAGATACAATGAGCAGTTCTTC. Its protein product is CASSVDNRYNEQFF.

The chain has TRBV5-1 and TRBJ2-5, with 8 bases lining up with TRBD2. CDR1 SGHRS and CDR2 YFSETQ come from the germline V gene. This CDR3 is 17 amino acids long. Unmatched junction bases numbered 12, after V lost 4 bases and J lost 1 base. The CDR3, as DNA: TGCGCCAGCAGCCCGGGGTTAGCGGGACCTACCCAAGAGACCCAGTACTTC. Translation gives CASSPGLAGPTQETQYF.

The genes are TRBV19 and TRBJ2-7, with a tentative D call TRBD2 (6 bases). CDR1 LNHDA and CDR2 SQIVND come from the germline V gene (reference sequence). The V end was cut by 6 bases, the J end by 1 base, with 10 bases between. The CDR3 runs 13 residues. The CDR3 reads CASSGGLSYEQYF. The CDR3 bases are TGTGCCAGTAGCGGGGGACTTTCCTACGAGCAGTACTTC. The whole variable domain, remainder taken from reference TRBV19 and TRBJ2-7, is DGGITQSPKYLFRKEGQNVTLSCEQNLNHDAMYWYRQDPGQGLRLIYYSQIVNDFQKGDIAEGYSVSREKKESFPLTVTSAQKNPTAFYLCASSGGLSYEQYFGPGTRLTVT.

The V call is TRBV2, the J call TRBJ2-7, with D uncertain. The CDR3 totals 13 residues. Trimming stripped 4 bases from V and 6 bases from J, with 13 bases between. CDR1 and CDR2 from the germline V gene are SNHLY and FYNNEI. The CDR3 reads CASSARQTAEQYV. The CDR3 nucleotides are TGTGCCAGCAGTGCCAGGCAAACAGCCGAGCAGTACGTC.

CDR3 sequence: CASSPRGGAGNEQFF. Written as DNA, the CDR3 is TGTGCCAGCAGTCCCCGCGGGGGGGCGGGCAATGAGCAGTTCTTC. The chain recombines TRBV28 with TRBJ2-1, with 9 bases fitting TRBD2. The CDR3 consists of 15 residues. Germline V gene data show CDR1 as MDHEN and CDR2 as SYDVKM. The trim removed 5 bases at V and 6 bases at J, leaving 8 bases unmatched.

The V call is TRBV6-5, the J call TRBJ2-7; possible D gene TRBD1, 5 bases. This CDR3 has 13 amino acids. Trimming cost V 8 bases and J 7 bases, with 18 bases left between them. Germline values: CDR1 MNHEY, CDR2 SVGAGI. In DNA form, the CDR3 reads TGTGCCAGCCTAGGGGTTCTGCGTCGAGAGCAGTACGTC. Translating it yields CASLGVLRREQYV.

The rearrangement joins TRBV7-9 to TRBJ1-5; D might be TRBD1 (6 bases). Germline loops: CDR1 SEHNR, CDR2 FQNEAQ (reference sequence). Trimming left V 5 bases short and J 5 bases short, with 16 bases between. CDR3 length: 15 residues. CDR3 bases: TGTGCCAGCAGCCCTTCGGGGGCGGGAGATCAGCCCCAGCATTTT. This sequence encodes CASSPSGAGDQPQHF.